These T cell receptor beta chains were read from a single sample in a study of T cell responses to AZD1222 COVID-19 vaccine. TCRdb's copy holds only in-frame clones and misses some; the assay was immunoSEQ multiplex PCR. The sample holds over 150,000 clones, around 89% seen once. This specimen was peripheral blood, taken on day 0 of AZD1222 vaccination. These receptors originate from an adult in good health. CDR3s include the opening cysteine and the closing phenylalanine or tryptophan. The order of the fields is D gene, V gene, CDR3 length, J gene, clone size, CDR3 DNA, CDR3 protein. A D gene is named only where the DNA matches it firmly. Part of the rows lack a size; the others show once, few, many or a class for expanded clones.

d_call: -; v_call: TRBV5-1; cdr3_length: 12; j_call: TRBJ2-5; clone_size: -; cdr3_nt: TGCGCCAGCACAGGAGAATCTGAGACCCAGTACTTC; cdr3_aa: CASTGESETQYF
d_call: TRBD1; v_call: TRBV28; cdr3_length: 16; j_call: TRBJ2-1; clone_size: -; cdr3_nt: TGTGCCAGCAGTTTACCTCTGGGACAGGGTAGGGATGAGCAGTTCTTC; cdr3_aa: CASSLPLGQGRDEQFF
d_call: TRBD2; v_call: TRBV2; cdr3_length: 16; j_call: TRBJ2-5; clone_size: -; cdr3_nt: TGTGCCAGCAGTTCGGGGGGACTAGCGGTGGTAGAGACCCAGTACTTC; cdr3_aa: CASSSGGLAVVETQYF
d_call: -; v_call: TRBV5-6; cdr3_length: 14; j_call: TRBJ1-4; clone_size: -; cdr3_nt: TGTGCCAGCAGCTTTCAGGGCAACTACGAAAAACTGTTTTTT; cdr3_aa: CASSFQGNYEKLFF
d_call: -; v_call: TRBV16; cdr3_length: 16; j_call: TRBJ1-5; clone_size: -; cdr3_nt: TGTGCCAGCAGCCAATTCGGTGGGGGAGGCAATCAGCCCCAGCATTTT; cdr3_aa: CASSQFGGGGNQPQHF
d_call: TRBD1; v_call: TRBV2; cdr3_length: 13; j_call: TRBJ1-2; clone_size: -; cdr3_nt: TGTGCCAGCAGTGCACAGGGGAAGGAGGGCTACACCTTC; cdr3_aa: CASSAQGKEGYTF
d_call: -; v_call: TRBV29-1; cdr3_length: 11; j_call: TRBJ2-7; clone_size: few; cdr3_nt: TGCAGTGTGGGGGAAGTTTACGAGCAGTACTTC; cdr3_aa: CSVGEVYEQYF
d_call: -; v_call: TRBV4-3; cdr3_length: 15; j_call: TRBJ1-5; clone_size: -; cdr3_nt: TGCGCCAGCAGCCAAGACCCAGGTAACAATCAGCCCCAGCATTTT; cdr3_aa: CASSQDPGNNQPQHF
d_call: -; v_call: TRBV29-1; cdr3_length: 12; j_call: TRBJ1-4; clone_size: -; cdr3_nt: TGCAGCGTTGAACAGCAAAATGAAAAACTGTTTTTT; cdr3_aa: CSVEQQNEKLFF
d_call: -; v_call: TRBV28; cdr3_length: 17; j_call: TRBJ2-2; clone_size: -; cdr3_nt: TGTGCCAGCAGTTTTGGAGCCAGCATAGCGTGGCCGAGTGAGCTGTTTTTT; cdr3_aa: CASSFGASIAWPSELFF
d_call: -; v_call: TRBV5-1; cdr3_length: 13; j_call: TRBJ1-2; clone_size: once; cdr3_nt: TGCGCCAGCAACTTCGGGGGTGGCTATGGCTACACCTTC; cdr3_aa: CASNFGGGYGYTF
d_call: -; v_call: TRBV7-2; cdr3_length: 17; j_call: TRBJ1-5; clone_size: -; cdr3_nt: TGTGCCAGCAGCCCGCCGGGGCAACCTGGGGGATATCAGCCCCAGCATTTT; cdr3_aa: CASSPPGQPGGYQPQHF
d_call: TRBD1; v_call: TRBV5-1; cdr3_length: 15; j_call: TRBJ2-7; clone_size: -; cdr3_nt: TGCGCCAGCAGCTTGGTTGGGACAGGGGGTTACGAGCAGTACTTC; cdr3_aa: CASSLVGTGGYEQYF
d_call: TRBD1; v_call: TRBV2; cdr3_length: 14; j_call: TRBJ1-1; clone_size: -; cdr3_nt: TGTGCCAGCGGCGCCACAGGGGCGGGCACTGAAGCTTTCTTT; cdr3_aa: CASGATGAGTEAFF
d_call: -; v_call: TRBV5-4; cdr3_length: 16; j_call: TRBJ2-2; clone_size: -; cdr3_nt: TGTGCCAGCAGCTCGTCCCGGGACCCTGACACCGGGGAGCTGTTTTTT; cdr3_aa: CASSSSRDPDTGELFF
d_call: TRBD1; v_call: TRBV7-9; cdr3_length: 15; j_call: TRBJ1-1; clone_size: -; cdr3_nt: TGTGCCAGCAGTTGGGGACAGGAGTGGAGGACTGAAGCTTTCTTT; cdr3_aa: CASSWGQEWRTEAFF
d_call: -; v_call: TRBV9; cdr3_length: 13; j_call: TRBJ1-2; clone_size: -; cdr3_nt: TGTGCCAGCAGCGTAGGACAGCTCTATGGCTACACCTTC; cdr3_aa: CASSVGQLYGYTF
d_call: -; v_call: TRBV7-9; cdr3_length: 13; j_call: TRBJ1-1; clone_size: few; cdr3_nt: TGTGCCAGCAGCTCGCAGGGGAACACTGAAGCTTTCTTT; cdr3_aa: CASSSQGNTEAFF
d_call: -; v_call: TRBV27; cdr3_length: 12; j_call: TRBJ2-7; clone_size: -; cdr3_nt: TGTGCCAGCAGAATAGACAGACACGAGCAGTACTTC; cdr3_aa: CASRIDRHEQYF
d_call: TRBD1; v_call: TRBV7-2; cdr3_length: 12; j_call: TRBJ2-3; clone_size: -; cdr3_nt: TGTGCCAGCGAGAGGGGGCCAGATACGCAGTATTTT; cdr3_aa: CASERGPDTQYF
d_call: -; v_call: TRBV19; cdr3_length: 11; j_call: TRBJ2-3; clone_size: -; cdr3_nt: TGTGCCAGTAGTACGGCAGATACGCAGTATTTT; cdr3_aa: CASSTADTQYF
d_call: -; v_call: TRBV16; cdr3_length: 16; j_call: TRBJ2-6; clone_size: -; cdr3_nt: TGTGCCAGCAGCCAATCTATGGGCTCTGGGGCCAACGTCCTGACTTTC; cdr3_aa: CASSQSMGSGANVLTF
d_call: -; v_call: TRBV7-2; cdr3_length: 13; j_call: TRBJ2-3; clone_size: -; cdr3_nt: TGTGCCAGCAGCGCCGTCCTGGGAGATACGCAGTATTTT; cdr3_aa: CASSAVLGDTQYF
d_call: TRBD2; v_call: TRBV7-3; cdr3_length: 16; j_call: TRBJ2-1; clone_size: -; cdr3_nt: TGTGCCAGCAGCCCGTCGAGCGGGGTCTCCTACAATGAGCAGTTCTTC; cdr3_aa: CASSPSSGVSYNEQFF
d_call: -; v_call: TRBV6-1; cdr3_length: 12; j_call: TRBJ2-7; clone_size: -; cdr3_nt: TGTGCCAGCAGTGAAGTAAGGTACGAGCAGTACTTC; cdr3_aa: CASSEVRYEQYF
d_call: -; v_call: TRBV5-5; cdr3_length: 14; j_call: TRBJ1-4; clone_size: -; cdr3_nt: TGTGCCAGCAGCTCGACCGGGACACCCGAAAAACTGTTTTTT; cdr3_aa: CASSSTGTPEKLFF
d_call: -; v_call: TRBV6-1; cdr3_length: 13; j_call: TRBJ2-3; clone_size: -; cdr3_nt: TGTGCCAGCAGTGAATATGAGGCAGATACGCAGTATTTT; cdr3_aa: CASSEYEADTQYF
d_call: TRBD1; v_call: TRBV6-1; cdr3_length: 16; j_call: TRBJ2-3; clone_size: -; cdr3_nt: TGTGCCAGCAGAGAAATGGGACAGGGTTTTGCAGATACGCAGTATTTT; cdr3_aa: CASREMGQGFADTQYF
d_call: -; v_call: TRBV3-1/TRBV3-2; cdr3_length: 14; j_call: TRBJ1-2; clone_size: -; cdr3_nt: TGTGCCAGCAGCCAAGATCAAGGAGGCTATGGCTACACCTTC; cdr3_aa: CASSQDQGGYGYTF
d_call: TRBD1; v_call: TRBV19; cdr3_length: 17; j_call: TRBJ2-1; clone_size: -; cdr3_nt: TGTGCCAGTATCCCAAACCAGAAAGGACAGGGTGTGAATGAGCAGTTCTTC; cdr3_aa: CASIPNQKGQGVNEQFF
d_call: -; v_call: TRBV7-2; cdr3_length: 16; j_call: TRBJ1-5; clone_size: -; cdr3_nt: TGTGCCAGCAGCACCCGTGGGGGAGATAGCAATCAGCCCCAGCATTTT; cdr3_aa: CASSTRGGDSNQPQHF
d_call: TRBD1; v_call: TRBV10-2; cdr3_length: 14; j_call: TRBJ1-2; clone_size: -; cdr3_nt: TGCGCCAGCACCGCGGGACAGGGGGCGGGAGGCTACACCTTC; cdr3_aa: CASTAGQGAGGYTF
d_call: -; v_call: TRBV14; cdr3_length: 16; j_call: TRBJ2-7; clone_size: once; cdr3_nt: TGTGCCAGCAGCCAAGATCTGGCAGCTACCTCCTACGAGCAGTACTTC; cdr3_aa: CASSQDLAATSYEQYF
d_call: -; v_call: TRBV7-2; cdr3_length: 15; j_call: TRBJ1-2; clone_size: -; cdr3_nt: TGTGCCAGCAGCCCACCGGCCGGGATTATCTATGGCTACACCTTC; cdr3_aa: CASSPPAGIIYGYTF
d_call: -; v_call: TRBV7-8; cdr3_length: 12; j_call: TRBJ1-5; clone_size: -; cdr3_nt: TGTGCCAGCAGCCCCGCGTACCAGCCCCAGCATTTT; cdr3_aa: CASSPAYQPQHF
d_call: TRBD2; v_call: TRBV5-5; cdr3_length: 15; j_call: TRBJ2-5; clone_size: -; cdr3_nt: TGTGCCAGCAGCTTCCTAGCGGGAAGCCAAGAGACCCAGTACTTC; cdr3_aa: CASSFLAGSQETQYF
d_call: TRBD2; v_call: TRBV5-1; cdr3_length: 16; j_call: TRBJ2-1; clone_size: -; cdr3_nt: TGCGCCAGCAGCTTGGTGGCTAGCGGGGCCTACAATGAGCAGTTCTTC; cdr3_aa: CASSLVASGAYNEQFF
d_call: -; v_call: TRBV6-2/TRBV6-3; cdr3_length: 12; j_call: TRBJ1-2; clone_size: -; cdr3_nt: TGTGCCAGCAGTTACTGGGAGTCCGGCTACACCTTC; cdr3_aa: CASSYWESGYTF
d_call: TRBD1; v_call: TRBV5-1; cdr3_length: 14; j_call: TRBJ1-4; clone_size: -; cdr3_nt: TGCGCCAGCAGCGCCGGGACAGGGGAAGAAAAACTGTTTTTT; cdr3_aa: CASSAGTGEEKLFF
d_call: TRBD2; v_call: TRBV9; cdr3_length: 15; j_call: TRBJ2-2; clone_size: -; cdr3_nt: TGTGCCAGCAGCGTAGCTGGGGGGGGCACCGGGGAGCTGTTTTTT; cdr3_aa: CASSVAGGGTGELFF
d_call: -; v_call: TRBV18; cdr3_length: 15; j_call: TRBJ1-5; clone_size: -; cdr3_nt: TGTGCCAGCTCACCACCGGAGGGTGGCTATCAGCCCCAGCATTTT; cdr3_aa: CASSPPEGGYQPQHF
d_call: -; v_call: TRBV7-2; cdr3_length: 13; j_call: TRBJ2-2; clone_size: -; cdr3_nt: TGTGCCAGCAGTTCCTTTAGCACCGGGGAGCTGTTTTTT; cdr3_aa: CASSSFSTGELFF
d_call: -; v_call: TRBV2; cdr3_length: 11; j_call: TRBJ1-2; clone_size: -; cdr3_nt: TGTGCCAGCAGGTACACTCGGGGCTACACCTTC; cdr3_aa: CASRYTRGYTF
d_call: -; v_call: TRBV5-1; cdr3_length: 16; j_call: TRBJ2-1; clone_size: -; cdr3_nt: TGCGCCAGCAGCCCCGAGGGGTCATTCTTTTACAATGAGCAGTTCTTC; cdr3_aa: CASSPEGSFFYNEQFF
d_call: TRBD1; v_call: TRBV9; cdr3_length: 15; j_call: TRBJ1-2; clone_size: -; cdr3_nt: TGTGCCAGCAGCGATCCACAGGGGATGATTTATGGCTACACCTTC; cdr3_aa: CASSDPQGMIYGYTF
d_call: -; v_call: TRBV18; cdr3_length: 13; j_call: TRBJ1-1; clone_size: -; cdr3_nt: TGTGCCAGCTCACCTGTGATGGGCACTGAAGCTTTCTTT; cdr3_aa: CASSPVMGTEAFF
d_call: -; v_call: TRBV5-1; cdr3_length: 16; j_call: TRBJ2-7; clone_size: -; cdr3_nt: TGCGCCAGCAGTCATGCTCCGGGACTGGGATCCTACGAGCAGTACTTC; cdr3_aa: CASSHAPGLGSYEQYF
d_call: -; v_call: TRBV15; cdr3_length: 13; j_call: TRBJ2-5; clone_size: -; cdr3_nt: TGTGCCACCAGCTCCAACCCACGGGAGACCCAGTACTTC; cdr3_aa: CATSSNPRETQYF
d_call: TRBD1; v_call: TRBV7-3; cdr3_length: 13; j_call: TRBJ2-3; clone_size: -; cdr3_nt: TGTGCCAGCAGCTTTACAGGGGCGGATACGCAGTATTTT; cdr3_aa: CASSFTGADTQYF
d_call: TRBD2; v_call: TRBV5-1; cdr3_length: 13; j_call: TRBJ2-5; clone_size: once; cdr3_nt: TGCGCCAGCAGCGGAGCGGGGCAAGAGACCCAGTACTTC; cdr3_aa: CASSGAGQETQYF